This T cell receptor beta chain was found in a study of tumor-infiltrating lymphocytes in primary liver carcinoma. Study-level findings and limits: Tumor-blood pairs (like tumor-adjacent pairs) overlapped less than tumor region pairs did.

Germline lookup yields CDR1 SGHNT and CDR2 YYREEE (reference sequence). CDR3 size: 15 residues. V was clipped by 4 bases and J by 7 bases; unmatched bases: 9. This clonotype was seen repeatedly, ten times or more. The antigen remains undetermined. Unsorted bulk tissue, about 19-32 mg of it, served as the source for co-extraction of RNA and DNA. Constant-region priming of approximately 500 ng total RNA yielded TCR beta cDNA. Construction of TCR beta libraries relied on three successive nested multiplex PCR rounds employing slightly modified ARM-PCR. TRBV1-TRBV30 forward primers and a C-beta reverse primer were used in the first two PCR rounds, which each ran for about 10 cycles. One entry per CDR3 protein results from TCRdb running MiXCR on the multiplex PCR reads. The table records about 120,000 distinct CDR3 sequences, 65% to 75% of them present only once.

This TCR came from a woman aged 60-75 years with primary liver carcinoma and hepatitis B virus infection. The chain uses TRBV5-4 and TRBJ2-1; 9 positions match TRBD2. Input material: tumor-adjacent normal liver tissue. The CDR3 spells CASSPRGGALNEQFF. CDR3 nucleotides: TGTGCCAGCAGCCCGCGGGGGGGCGCTTTGAATGAGCAGTTCTTC.